These 29 T cell receptor beta chains share one sample of origin, sequenced in a study of PD-1 and CTLA-4 blockade in melanoma. Generated by immunoSEQ multiplex PCR, the TCRdb table keeps only in-frame clones and is missing some. This table holds about 31,000 clones, roughly 90% found once. Source: CD8+ T cells from peripheral blood, taken from a patient given anti-PD-1 treatment. These receptors all stem from a human donor with melanoma.

This chain links TRBV2 with TRBJ2-7, with TRBD1 as a possible D gene (5 bases). Trimming left V 3 bases short and J 2 bases short, with 11 bases between. The germline V gene encodes CDR1 SNHLY and CDR2 FYNNEI. The CDR3 is 14 residues long. The CDR3 loop reads CASSDRTKTYEQYF. In DNA, the CDR3 is TGTGCCAGCAGTGACCGGACAAAAACCTACGAGCAGTACTTC. The whole variable domain, remainder taken from reference TRBV2 and TRBJ2-7, is EPEVTQTPSHQVTQMGQEVILRCVPISNHLYFYWYRQILGQKVEFLVSFYNNEISEKSEIFDDQFSVERPDGSNFTLKIRSTKLEDSAMYFCASSDRTKTYEQYFGPGTRLTVT.

This chain joins TRBV6-9 and TRBJ2-5; TRBD1 or TRBD2 may be the D gene (6 bases each). This CDR3 is built from 16 residues. The V gene lost 7 bases and the J gene lost 5 bases, with 23 bases spanning the gap. Germline V gives CDR1 MNHGY, CDR2 SVAAGI. As DNA, the CDR3 is TGTGCCAGCACCGAAGCTCAAGGACAGCGGGTGGAGACCCAGTACTTC. It specifies CASTEAQGQRVETQYF.

The chain links TRBV6-4 to TRBJ1-1; possible D gene TRBD1, 6 bases. Germline CDR1 is MRHNA and CDR2 is SNTAGT. The germline V and J ends were trimmed by 6 bases and 1 base, with 18 bases remaining between them. This CDR3 spans 16 amino acids. CDR3 DNA sequence: TGTGCCAGCAGCGAAAAGGGGGGTATCGGGAACACTGAAGCTTTCTTT. It translates to CASSEKGGIGNTEAFF.

The chain links TRBV6-2 or TRBV6-3 to TRBJ2-7; no clear D. Per germline, CDR1 MNHEY and CDR2 SVGEGT. The CDR3 is 16 amino acids. V was trimmed by 0 bases and J by 2 bases, leaving 14 bases between them. The CDR3 is CASSYSWTAPAYEQYF. DNA for the CDR3: TGTGCCAGCAGTTACTCGTGGACCGCCCCAGCCTACGAGCAGTACTTC.

The chain employs TRBV28 and TRBJ2-3; 9 nucleotides match TRBD2. Germline CDR1 and CDR2: MDHEN and SYDVKM. The CDR3 length is 17 residues. Losses at the gene ends were 3 bases for V and 5 bases for J; bases not matched to a gene: 12. For the CDR3, the DNA is TGTGCCAGCAGTTTCCCGCCGGAAGCGGGGGGTCAAGATACGCAGTATTTT. It encodes CASSFPPEAGGQDTQYF.

V gene TRBV9 combines with J gene TRBJ2-3; no reliable D call. V lost 3 bases to trimming and J lost 2 bases, with 7 bases between them. The CDR3 extends over 13 amino acids. Germline CDR1 SGDLS, CDR2 YYNGEE. The CDR3 spells CASSAYSTDTQYF. The CDR3 DNA sequence: TGTGCCAGCAGCGCCTATTCCACAGATACGCAGTATTTT. The variable domain in full, with the rest retrieved from reference TRBV9 and TRBJ2-3, is DSGVTQTPKHLITATGQRVTLRCSPRSGDLSVYWYQQSLDQGLQFLIQYYNGEERAKGNILERFSAQQFPDLHSELNLSSLELGDSALYFCASSAYSTDTQYFGPGTRLTVL.

This chain joins TRBV30 and TRBJ2-7, with D possibly being TRBD2 (6 bases). Germline V lookup: CDR1 GTSNPN, CDR2 SVGIG (reference sequence). CDR3 length: 13 amino acids. The V and J ends lost 3 bases and 1 base respectively, with 10 bases between them. CDR3 sequence: CAWSRELSYEQYF. CDR3 DNA sequence: TGTGCCTGGAGCCGGGAGCTATCCTACGAGCAGTACTTC.

This clone was detected once. V gene TRBV19 combines with J gene TRBJ1-5, with TRBD1 identical over 8 bases. The J segment lost 3 bases and the V segment lost 3 bases, leaving 4 bases of the junction unmatched. This CDR3 spans 15 amino acids. CDR1 LNHDA and CDR2 SQIVND come from the germline V gene (reference sequence). The CDR3 nucleotides are TGTGCCAGTAGTATTTCGGGACAGGACAATCAGCCCCAGCATTTT. This codes for CASSISGQDNQPQHF. Supplemented by reference TRBV19 and TRBJ1-5, the full variable domain reads DGGITQSPKYLFRKEGQNVTLSCEQNLNHDAMYWYRQDPGQGLRLIYYSQIVNDFQKGDIAEGYSVSREKKESFPLTVTSAQKNPTAFYLCASSISGQDNQPQHFGDGTRLSIL.

This clone was counted only a few times. The V gene is TRBV4-2, the J gene TRBJ1-1; D uncertain. V was trimmed by 4 bases and J by 3 bases, leaving 12 bases between them. CDR3 size: 14 residues. Germline values: CDR1 LGHNA, CDR2 YNFKEQ. The CDR3 here is CASSPYEGDTEAFF. Written as DNA, the CDR3 is TGTGCCAGCAGCCCGTACGAGGGTGACACTGAAGCTTTCTTT.

The chain links TRBV10-1 to TRBJ2-2; D is tentatively TRBD1 or TRBD2 (5 bases each). Trimming took off 8 bases at V and 0 bases at J, with 7 bases between the two ends. The CDR3 has 13 amino acids. Looked up from germline, CDR1 is WNHNN and CDR2 is SYGVQD (reference sequence). The chain's CDR3 is CASGDPNTGELFF. The CDR3 region has the DNA TGCGCCAGCGGGGACCCGAACACCGGGGAGCTGTTTTTT.

The count of this clone is one. The genes are TRBV14 and TRBJ2-7; 11 bases align to TRBD1. Trimming removed 3 bases from V and 4 bases from J; junction bases left unmatched: 8. Germline V gives CDR1 SGHDN, CDR2 FVKESK. The CDR3 extends over 16 amino acids. The CDR3 loop reads CASSQIGQGALYEQYF. The DNA for the CDR3 is TGTGCCAGCAGCCAGATCGGACAGGGGGCGCTTTACGAGCAGTACTTC.

This chain links TRBV7-9 with TRBJ2-1; D not certain. The CDR3 extends over 12 amino acids. Germline V gene data show CDR1 as SEHNR and CDR2 as FQNEAQ (reference sequence). V lost 3 bases and J 6 bases, leaving 6 bases between the germline ends. The CDR3 sequence is CASSFRVNEQFF. The CDR3 DNA reads TGTGCCAGCAGCTTTCGTGTCAATGAGCAGTTCTTC.

The rearrangement uses TRBV10-3 and TRBJ1-6, with 7 bases that match TRBD1. From germline, CDR1 is ENHRY and CDR2 SYGVKD. The length of the CDR3 is 15 residues. Trimming removed 2 bases from V and 6 bases from J; junction bases left unmatched: 4. The CDR3 here is CAISEGDSANSPLHF. The CDR3 DNA is TGTGCCATCAGTGAGGGGGACAGCGCTAATTCACCCCTCCACTTT.

V and J are TRBV7-3 and TRBJ2-7; 9 positions match TRBD2. This CDR3 region has 14 residues. With V trimmed by 5 bases and J by 5 bases, 7 bases remained unmatched. Germline V lookup: CDR1 SGHTA, CDR2 FQGTGA. The CDR3 loop is CASSLSGSSDEQYF. DNA for the CDR3: TGTGCCAGCAGCCTTAGCGGGAGTAGCGACGAGCAGTACTTC.

This clone has just one count. The chain employs TRBV13 and TRBJ2-7, with D tentatively TRBD1 (5 bases). CDR1 is PRHDT, CDR2 FYEKMQ, per germline (reference sequence). The germline V and J ends were trimmed by 1 base and 0 bases, with 10 bases remaining between them. The CDR3 contains 15 residues. The CDR3 reads CASSLDGASSYEQYF. In DNA form, the CDR3 reads TGTGCCAGCAGCTTAGATGGGGCTAGCTCCTACGAGCAGTACTTC.

The V and J genes are TRBV5-6 and TRBJ1-1, with D unclear. The CDR3 has 12 amino acids. Trimming left V 3 bases short and J 10 bases short, with 13 bases between. Germline assignment: CDR1 SGHDT and CDR2 YYEEEE. In DNA form, the CDR3 reads TGTGCCAGCAGCTATCAAAAATGGGCAGCTTTCTTT. Translating gives CASSYQKWAAFF.

This clone was picked up one time. The CDR3 reads CASSPRTAPNTEAFF. Here the CDR3 DNA reads TGTGCCAGCAGCCCCAGGACAGCCCCAAACACTGAAGCTTTCTTT. This chain uses TRBV7-9 with TRBJ1-1; perhaps TRBD1 as D (6 bases). Germline V gene lookup returns CDR1 SEHNR and CDR2 FQNEAQ (reference sequence). This CDR3 is 15 amino acids long. V was trimmed by 5 bases and J by 2 bases, leaving 15 bases between them.

The chain links TRBV30 to TRBJ2-3; possibly TRBD2 for D (7 bases). The CDR3 has 14 amino acids. Germline CDR1 GTSNPN, CDR2 SVGIG (reference sequence). Trimming left V 7 bases short and J 5 bases short, with 19 bases between. DNA for the CDR3: TGTGCCTCCAGCCCGGGGGGCGTGGAAGATACGCAGTATTTT. Protein sequence: CASSPGGVEDTQYF.

The chain joins TRBV3-1 (or the pseudogene TRBV3-2) to TRBJ1-1; D call uncertain. From germline, CDR1 is LGHDT and CDR2 YNNKEL (reference sequence). V was trimmed by 0 bases and J by 10 bases, leaving 6 bases between them. The CDR3 has 11 residues. CDR3 nucleotides: TGTGCCAGCAGCCAAGACGAGGGAGCTTTCTTT. Translated: CASSQDEGAFF.

The chain recombines TRBV3-1 (or the pseudogene TRBV3-2) with TRBJ2-5; D gene unclear. Trimming took 3 bases from V and 3 from J, leaving 14 bases between them. The CDR3 consists of 15 residues. Germline V gene sequence: CDR1 LGHDT, CDR2 YNNKEL (reference sequence). CDR3 sequence reads: CASSHPSRREETQYF. The CDR3, as DNA: TGTGCCAGCAGCCATCCTTCTCGACGGGAAGAGACCCAGTACTTC.

This sequence joins TRBV7-9 and TRBJ1-2; D remains ambiguous. The germline V gene has CDR1 SEHNR and CDR2 FQNEAQ (reference sequence). V gave up 4 bases and J gave up 3 bases, with 21 bases separating them. The CDR3 is 17 residues long. The CDR3 DNA reads as TGTGCCAGCAGCTCCTCCGTCGAAGCCGTGATGTACTATGGCTACACCTTC. Amino acids: CASSSSVEAVMYYGYTF.

The chain employs TRBV30 and TRBJ2-7, with 8 bases fitting TRBD2. Unmatched junction bases numbered 2, after V lost 5 bases and J lost 5 bases. CDR3 length: 11 residues. Germline values: CDR1 GTSNPN, CDR2 SVGIG (reference sequence). CDR3 in amino acids: CAWGLADEQYF. In nucleotides, the CDR3 is TGTGCCTGGGGACTAGCAGACGAGCAGTACTTC. Filled out from reference TRBV30 and TRBJ2-7, the complete variable domain reads SQTIHQWPATLVQPVGSPLSLECTVEGTSNPNLYWYRQAAGRGLQLLFYSVGIGQISSEVPQNLSASRPQDRQFILSSKKLLLSDSGFYLCAWGLADEQYFGPGTRLTVT.

CDR3 DNA sequence: TGCGCCAGCAAGGGACAGTCGAACACTGAAGCTTTCTTT. The encoded protein is CASKGQSNTEAFF. The chain uses TRBV5-1 and TRBJ1-1; 7 bases fit TRBD1. The germline V gene has CDR1 SGHRS and CDR2 YFSETQ. Trimming cost V 6 bases and J 1 base; bases outside gene matches: 3. The CDR3 sequence is 13 residues long.

This clone has just a few counts. The V call is TRBV19, the J call TRBJ2-5, with TRBD2 matching over 7 bases. This CDR3 contains 14 residues. Per germline, CDR1 LNHDA and CDR2 SQIVND (reference sequence). Trimming took 3 bases from V and 5 from J; bases not matched to a gene: 6. CDR3 amino acids: CASSIISGVETQYF. The CDR3 DNA reads as TGTGCCAGTAGTATCATCAGCGGGGTGGAGACCCAGTACTTC.

The chain is built from TRBV27 and TRBJ2-2, with TRBD1 as a possible D gene (6 bases). Trimming took 0 bases from V and 1 from J, leaving 9 bases between them. This CDR3 spans 16 amino acids. Germline values: CDR1 MNHEY, CDR2 SMNVEV (reference sequence). Written as DNA, the CDR3 is TGTGCCAGCAGTTTATCGGCGACAGGGAACACCGGGGAGCTGTTTTTT. It specifies CASSLSATGNTGELFF.

Here the CDR3 DNA reads TGTGCCAGCAGTTCAGGGACTAGCACATACGAGCAGTACTTC. Amino acid sequence: CASSSGTSTYEQYF. The genes are TRBV27 and TRBJ2-7, with 9 nucleotides matching TRBD2. The trim removed 4 bases at V and 4 bases at J, leaving 5 bases unmatched. Per germline, CDR1 MNHEY and CDR2 SMNVEV (reference sequence). There are 14 residues in the CDR3.

This clone was counted once. This chain joins TRBV14 and TRBJ2-1; TRBD2 matches 14 bases. Germline CDR1 and CDR2: SGHDN and FVKESK. The CDR3 loop spans 14 amino acids. The V gene end was trimmed by 4 bases and the J gene end by 14 bases; junction bases not matched to a gene: 7. In DNA form, the CDR3 reads TGTGCCAGCAGCCTTGGACTAGCGGGGGGCAGGGAGTTCTTC. Protein sequence: CASSLGLAGGREFF.

This sequence joins TRBV3-1 (or the pseudogene TRBV3-2) and TRBJ2-1; D may be TRBD1 (5 bases). This CDR3 is 13 amino acids long. V was clipped by 2 bases and J by 5 bases, with 7 bases between them. Germline V gene lookup returns CDR1 LGHDT and CDR2 YNNKEL (reference sequence). DNA of the CDR3: TGTGCCAGCAGCCAAAGCAGGGACAATGAGCAGTTCTTC. This sequence encodes CASSQSRDNEQFF.

V usage is TRBV7-9 and J usage is TRBJ2-3; D may match TRBD1 or TRBD2 (5 bases each). Trimming removed 11 bases from V and 2 bases from J, with 14 bases in between. The CDR3 sequence is 13 residues long. Per germline, CDR1 SEHNR and CDR2 FQNEAQ (reference sequence). This CDR3 reads CAGDAGYTDTQYF. The CDR3 DNA reads as TGTGCCGGGGACGCGGGTTACACAGATACGCAGTATTTT.